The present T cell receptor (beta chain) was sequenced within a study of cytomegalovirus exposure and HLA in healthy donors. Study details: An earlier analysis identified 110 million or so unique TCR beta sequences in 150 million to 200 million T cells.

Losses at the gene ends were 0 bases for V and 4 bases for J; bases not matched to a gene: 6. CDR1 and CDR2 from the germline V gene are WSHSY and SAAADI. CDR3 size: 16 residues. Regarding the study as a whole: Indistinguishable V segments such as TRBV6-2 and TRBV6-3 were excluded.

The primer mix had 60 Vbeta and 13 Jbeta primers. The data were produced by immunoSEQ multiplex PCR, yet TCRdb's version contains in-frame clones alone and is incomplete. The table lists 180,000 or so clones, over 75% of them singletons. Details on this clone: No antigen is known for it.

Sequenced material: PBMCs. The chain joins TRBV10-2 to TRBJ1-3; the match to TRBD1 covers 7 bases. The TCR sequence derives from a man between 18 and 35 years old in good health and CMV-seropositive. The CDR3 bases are TGCGCCAGCAGTGAGTCCGGGGACAGTGAGGGAAACACCATATATTTT. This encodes CASSESGDSEGNTIYF.